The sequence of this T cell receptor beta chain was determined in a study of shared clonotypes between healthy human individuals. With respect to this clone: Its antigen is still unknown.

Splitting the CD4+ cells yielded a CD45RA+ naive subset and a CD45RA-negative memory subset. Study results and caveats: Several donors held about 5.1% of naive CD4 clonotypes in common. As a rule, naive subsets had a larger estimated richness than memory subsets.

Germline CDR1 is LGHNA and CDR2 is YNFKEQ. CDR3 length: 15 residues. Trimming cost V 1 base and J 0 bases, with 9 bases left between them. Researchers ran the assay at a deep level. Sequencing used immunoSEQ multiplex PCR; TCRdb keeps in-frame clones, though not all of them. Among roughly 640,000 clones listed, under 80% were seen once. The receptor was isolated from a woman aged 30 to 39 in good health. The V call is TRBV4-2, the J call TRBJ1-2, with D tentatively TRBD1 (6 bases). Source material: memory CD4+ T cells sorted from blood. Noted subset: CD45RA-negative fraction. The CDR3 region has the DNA TGTGCCAGCAGCCAAGGGGGGGCAGCTAACTATGGCTACACCTTC. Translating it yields CASSQGGAANYGYTF.